This T cell receptor (beta chain) stems from a study of cytomegalovirus exposure and HLA in healthy donors. Findings of the study overall: The authors later linked a missense DCLRE1C variant to TCR beta V- and J-gene trimming. HLA allele associations emerged for around 16,000 TCR beta sequences in a later analysis, at 0.05 false discovery rate. Immune exposure was documented only through CMV serostatus.

This PCR relied on a set of 60 Vbeta primers and 13 Jbeta primers. TCRdb keeps only in-frame clones here, not all; method: immunoSEQ multiplex PCR. The table lists over 55,000 clones, approximately 70% of them singletons, with more than 7.5% in the top ten. Remarks on this clone: Antigen unknown.

This CDR3 spans 16 amino acids. Germline V gives CDR1 LGHNA, CDR2 YNFKEQ. Trimming cost V 4 bases and J 4 bases; bases outside gene matches: 12. What was sequenced was PBMCs. The sequence derives from a woman aged 45 to 65 in good health and CMV-seropositive. The V and J genes are TRBV4-2 and TRBJ2-5, with 7 positions matching TRBD2. CDR3 DNA: TGTGCCAGCAGCCCATCCTCGGGGGGTGGGGCAGAGACCCAGTACTTC. Amino acid sequence: CASSPSSGGGAETQYF.